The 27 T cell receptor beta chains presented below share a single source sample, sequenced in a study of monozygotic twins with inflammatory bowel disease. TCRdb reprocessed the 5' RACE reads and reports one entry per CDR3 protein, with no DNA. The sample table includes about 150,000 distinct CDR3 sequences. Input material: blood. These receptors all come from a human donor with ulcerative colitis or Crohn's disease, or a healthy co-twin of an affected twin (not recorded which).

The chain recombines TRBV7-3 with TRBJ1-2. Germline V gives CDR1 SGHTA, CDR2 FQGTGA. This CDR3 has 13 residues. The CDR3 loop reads CASSLGYGRGYTF.

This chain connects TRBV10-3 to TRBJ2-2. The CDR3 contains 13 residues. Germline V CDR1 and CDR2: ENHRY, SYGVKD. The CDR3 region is CAISAQNAGELFF.

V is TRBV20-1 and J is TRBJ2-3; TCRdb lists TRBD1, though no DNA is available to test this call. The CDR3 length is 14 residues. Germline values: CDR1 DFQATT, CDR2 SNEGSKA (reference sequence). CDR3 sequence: CSARDRPGADTQYF.

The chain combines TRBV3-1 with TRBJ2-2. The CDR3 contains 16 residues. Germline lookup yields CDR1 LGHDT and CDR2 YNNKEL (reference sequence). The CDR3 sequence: CASSPRQTANTGELFF.

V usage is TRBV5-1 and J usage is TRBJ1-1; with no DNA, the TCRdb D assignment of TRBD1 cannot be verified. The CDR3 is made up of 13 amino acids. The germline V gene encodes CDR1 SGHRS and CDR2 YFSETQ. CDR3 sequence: CASSDSVNTEAFF.

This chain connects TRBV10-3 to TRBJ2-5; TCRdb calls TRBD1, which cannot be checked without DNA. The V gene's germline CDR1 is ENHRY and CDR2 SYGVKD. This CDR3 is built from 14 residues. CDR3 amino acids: CAISESSGGETQYF.

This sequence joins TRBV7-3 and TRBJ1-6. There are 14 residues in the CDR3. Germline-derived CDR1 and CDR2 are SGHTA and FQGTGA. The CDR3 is CASSFHGMNSPLHF.

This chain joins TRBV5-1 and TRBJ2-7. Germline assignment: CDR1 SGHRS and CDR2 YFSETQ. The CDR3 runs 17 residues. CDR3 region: CASSLASAQGGSYEQYF.

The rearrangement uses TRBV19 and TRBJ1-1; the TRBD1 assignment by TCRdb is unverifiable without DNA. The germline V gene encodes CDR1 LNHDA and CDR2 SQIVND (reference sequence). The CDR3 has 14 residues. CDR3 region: CASSIGGGKGEAFF. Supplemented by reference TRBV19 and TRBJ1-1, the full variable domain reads DGGITQSPKYLFRKEGQNVTLSCEQNLNHDAMYWYRQDPGQGLRLIYYSQIVNDFQKGDIAEGYSVSREKKESFPLTVTSAQKNPTAFYLCASSIGGGKGEAFFGQGTRLTVV.

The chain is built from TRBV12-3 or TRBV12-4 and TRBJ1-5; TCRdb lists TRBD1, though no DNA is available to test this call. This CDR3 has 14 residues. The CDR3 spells CASSLSGSNQPQYF.

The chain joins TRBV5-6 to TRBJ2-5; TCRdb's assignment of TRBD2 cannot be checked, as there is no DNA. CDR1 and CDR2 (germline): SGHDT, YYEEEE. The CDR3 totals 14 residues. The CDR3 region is CASCAGGWRETQYF.

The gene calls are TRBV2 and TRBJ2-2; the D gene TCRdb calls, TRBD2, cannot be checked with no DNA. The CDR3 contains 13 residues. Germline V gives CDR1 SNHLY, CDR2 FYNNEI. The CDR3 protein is CAKALRQTGELFF. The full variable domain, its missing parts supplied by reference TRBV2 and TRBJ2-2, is EPEVTQTPSHQVTQMGQEVILRCVPISNHLYFYWYRQILGQKVEFLVSFYNNEISEKSEIFDDQFSVERPDGSNFTLKIRSTKLEDSAMYFCAKALRQTGELFFGEGSRLTVL.

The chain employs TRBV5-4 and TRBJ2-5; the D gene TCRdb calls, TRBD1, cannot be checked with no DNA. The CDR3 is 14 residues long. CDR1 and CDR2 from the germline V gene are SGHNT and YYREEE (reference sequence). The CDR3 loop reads CASSLLRGLETQYF.

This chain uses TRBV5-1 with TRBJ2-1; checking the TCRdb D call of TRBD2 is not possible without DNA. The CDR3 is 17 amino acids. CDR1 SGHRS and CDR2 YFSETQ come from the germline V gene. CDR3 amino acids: CASSITLSGRAVVKQFF. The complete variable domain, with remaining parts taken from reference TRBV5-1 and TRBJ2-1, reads KAGVTQTPRYLIKTRGQQVTLSCSPISGHRSVSWYQQTPGQGLQFLFEYFSETQRNKGNFPGRFSGRQFSNSRSEMNVSTLELGDSALYLCASSITLSGRAVVKQFFGPGTRLTVL.

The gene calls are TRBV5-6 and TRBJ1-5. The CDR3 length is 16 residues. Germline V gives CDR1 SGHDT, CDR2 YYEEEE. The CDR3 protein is CASSLGGLSRHQPQHF. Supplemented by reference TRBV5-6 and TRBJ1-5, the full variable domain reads DAGVTQSPTHLIKTRGQQVTLRCSPKSGHDTVSWYQQALGQGPQFIFQYYEEEERQRGNFPDRFSGHQFPNYSSELNVNALLLGDSALYLCASSLGGLSRHQPQHFGDGTRLSIL.

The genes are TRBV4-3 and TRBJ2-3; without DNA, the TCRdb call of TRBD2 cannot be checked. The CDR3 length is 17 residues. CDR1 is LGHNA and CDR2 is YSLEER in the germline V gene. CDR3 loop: CASSQDTGREGRNTQYF.

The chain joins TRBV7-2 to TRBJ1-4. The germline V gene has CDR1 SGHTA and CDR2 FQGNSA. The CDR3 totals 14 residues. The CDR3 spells CASSLNPMSEKLFF.

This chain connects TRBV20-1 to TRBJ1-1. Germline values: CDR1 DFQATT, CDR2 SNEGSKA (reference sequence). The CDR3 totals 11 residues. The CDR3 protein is CSARQNTEAFF.

This chain's CDR3 is CASSYRTGTSGRETQYF. V is TRBV6-5 and J is TRBJ2-5; TCRdb picks TRBD2, but there is no DNA to check that call. The CDR3 spans 17 residues. Germline loops: CDR1 MNHEY, CDR2 SVGAGI.

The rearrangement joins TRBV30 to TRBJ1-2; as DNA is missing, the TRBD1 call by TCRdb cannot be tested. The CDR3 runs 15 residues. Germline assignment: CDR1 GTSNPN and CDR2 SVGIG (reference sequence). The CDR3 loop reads CAWSARLRQGGGYTF.

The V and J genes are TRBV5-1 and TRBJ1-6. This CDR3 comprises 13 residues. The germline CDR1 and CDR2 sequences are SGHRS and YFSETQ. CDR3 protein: CASSLAGRSPLHF.

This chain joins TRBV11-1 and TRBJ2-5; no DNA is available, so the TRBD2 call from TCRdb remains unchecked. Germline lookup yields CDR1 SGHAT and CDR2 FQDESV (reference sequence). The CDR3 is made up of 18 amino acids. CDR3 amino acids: CASSIRLGGLAGDETQYF.

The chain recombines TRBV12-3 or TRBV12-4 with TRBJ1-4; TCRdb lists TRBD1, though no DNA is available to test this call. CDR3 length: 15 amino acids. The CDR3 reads CASSPIGTGNEKLFF.

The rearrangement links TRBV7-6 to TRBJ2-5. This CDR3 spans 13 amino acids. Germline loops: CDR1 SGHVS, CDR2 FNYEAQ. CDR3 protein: CASSLEFQETQYF.

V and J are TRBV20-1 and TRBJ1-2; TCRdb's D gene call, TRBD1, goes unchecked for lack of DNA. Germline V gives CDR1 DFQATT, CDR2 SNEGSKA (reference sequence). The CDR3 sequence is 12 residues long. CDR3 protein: CSASDRGYGYTF.

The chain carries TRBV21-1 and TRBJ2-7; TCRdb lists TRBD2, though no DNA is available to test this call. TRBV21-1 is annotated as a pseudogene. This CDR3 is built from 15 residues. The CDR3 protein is CASSKGTPGGYEQYF.

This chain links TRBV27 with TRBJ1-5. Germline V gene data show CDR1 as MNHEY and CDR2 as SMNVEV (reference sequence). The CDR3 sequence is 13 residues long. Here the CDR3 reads CASSLGIGGPQHF.